This is a list of T cell receptor beta chains from one sample in a study of cytomegalovirus exposure and HLA in healthy donors. TCRdb keeps only in-frame clones here, not all; method: immunoSEQ multiplex PCR. Of over 150,000 clones listed, about 80% are singletons. Specimen: PBMCs. These receptors all stem from a woman aged 45-65 years in good health and CMV-seronegative. The CDR3 runs from the conserved cysteine through the conserved F or W. D genes are given only for firm matches. Not all rows give a size; the values are once, few, many and, for expanded clones, a class.

J gene,clone size,V gene,D gene,CDR3 protein,CDR3 DNA
TRBJ2-5,-,TRBV9,-,CASSVDAGFLLETQYF,TGTGCCAGCAGCGTAGATGCGGGATTCCTTCTGGAGACCCAGTACTTC
TRBJ2-1,-,TRBV10-1,TRBD2,CASSESRPSGDDNEQFF,TGCGCCAGCAGTGAGTCTAGACCTAGCGGGGACGACAATGAGCAGTTCTTC
TRBJ2-2,few,TRBV6-5,-,CASSYGSGNTGELFF,TGTGCCAGCAGTTACGGCAGTGGTAACACCGGGGAGCTGTTTTTT
TRBJ2-1,-,TRBV6-5,TRBD2,CASTGGRLFYEQFF,TGTGCCAGCACGGGGGGACGCCTTTTTTATGAGCAGTTCTTC
TRBJ1-2,-,TRBV19,-,CASSIWLEAPNYGYTF,TGTGCCAGTAGTATCTGGTTGGAGGCGCCCAACTATGGCTACACCTTC
TRBJ1-5,once,TRBV21-1,-,CASSKERGQPQHF,TGTGCCAGCAGCAAAGAAAGGGGACAGCCCCAGCATTTT
TRBJ1-1,-,TRBV4-3,TRBD1,CASSQGQGAIIPEAFF,TGCGCCAGCAGCCAGGGGCAGGGGGCGATTATACCTGAAGCTTTCTTT
TRBJ1-1,few,TRBV6-1,-,CASRSPGYTEAFF,TGTGCCAGCAGGTCCCCGGGGTACACTGAAGCTTTCTTT
TRBJ2-3,-,TRBV28,TRBD2,CASRPGLAGPIPSTDTQYF,TGTGCCAGCAGACCTGGGCTAGCGGGGCCAATACCTAGCACAGATACGCAGTATTTT
TRBJ2-1,-,TRBV7-6,TRBD2,CASSLAGGLGEQFF,TGTGCCAGCAGCTTAGCGGGGGGGTTAGGTGAGCAGTTCTTC
TRBJ2-1,-,TRBV6-5,TRBD1,CASSYQGAAYNEQFF,TGTGCCAGCAGTTACCAGGGGGCAGCCTACAATGAGCAGTTCTTC
TRBJ2-3,-,TRBV5-4,TRBD2,CASRGGTSGVGFTDTQYF,TGTGCCAGCAGGGGTGGGACTAGCGGGGTCGGATTCACAGATACGCAGTATTTT
TRBJ1-3,-,TRBV27,TRBD1,CASSLGTAGGNTIYF,TGTGCCAGCAGTTTAGGGACAGCAGGCGGAAACACCATATATTTT
TRBJ1-1,few,TRBV19,-,CASRWQENTEAFF,TGTGCCAGTAGATGGCAGGAGAACACTGAAGCTTTCTTT
TRBJ2-7,few,TRBV10-3,TRBD1,CAISTRTGDSYEQYF,TGTGCCATCAGTACTCGGACAGGTGATTCCTACGAGCAGTACTTC
TRBJ1-2,-,TRBV6-5,-,CASGRWGDGYTF,TGTGCCAGCGGCCGGTGGGGGGATGGCTACACCTTC
TRBJ2-7,-,TRBV20-1,-,CSADGSSEQYF,TGCAGTGCCGACGGGAGTAGCGAGCAGTACTTC
TRBJ1-5,-,TRBV4-1,TRBD1,CASSPQDRATYQPQHF,TGCGCCAGCAGCCCTCAGGACAGGGCGACGTATCAGCCCCAGCATTTT
TRBJ1-2,-,TRBV6-6,TRBD1,CASSPQTGGDYYGYTF,TGTGCCAGCAGTCCTCAAACAGGGGGCGACTACTATGGCTACACCTTC
TRBJ2-7,-,TRBV20-1,-,CSASGYEQYF,TGCAGTGCTTCCGGCTACGAGCAGTACTTC
TRBJ2-5,-,TRBV6-6,-,CASRRGAGETQYF,TGTGCCAGCAGGCGGGGTGCCGGGGAGACCCAGTACTTC
TRBJ1-2,-,TRBV18,TRBD1,CASSLGTGLYGYTF,TGTGCCAGCTCACTCGGGACAGGGCTCTATGGCTACACCTTC
TRBJ2-3,-,TRBV5-4,TRBD1,CASSQPTGGRTDTQYF,TGTGCCAGCAGCCAGCCGACAGGGGGAAGGACAGATACGCAGTATTTT
TRBJ2-7,-,TRBV6-5,-,CASSYSMGSGNEQYF,TGTGCCAGCAGTTACTCTATGGGGAGTGGGAACGAGCAGTACTTC
TRBJ2-1,-,TRBV30,TRBD2,CACGTSGINEQFF,TGTGCCTGCGGGACTAGCGGGATTAATGAGCAGTTCTTC
TRBJ1-6,-,TRBV10-2,-,CASSESDSFDSPLHF,TGCGCCAGCAGTGAGTCGGACAGCTTTGATTCACCCCTCCACTTT
TRBJ1-2,-,TRBV13,TRBD1,CASRQTGGANYGYTF,TGTGCCAGCAGGCAGACAGGGGGCGCCAACTATGGCTACACCTTC
TRBJ2-2,-,TRBV6-6,TRBD2,CAGREGGRDTGELFF,TGTGCCGGCCGGGAAGGCGGGAGGGACACCGGGGAGCTGTTTTTT
TRBJ1-1,-,TRBV29-1,TRBD1,CSALRDRNTEAFF,TGCAGCGCCCTACGGGACAGAAACACTGAAGCTTTCTTT
TRBJ2-3,-,TRBV10-1,TRBD2,CASSESRAGGIDTQYF,TGCGCCAGCAGTGAGTCGCGAGCGGGGGGAATAGATACGCAGTATTTT
TRBJ2-7,-,TRBV15,-,CATSRGQIYEQYF,TGTGCCACCAGCAGGGGACAAATCTACGAGCAGTACTTC
TRBJ2-2,-,TRBV7-7,-,CASSPTNTGELFF,TGTGCTAGCAGCCCCACGAACACCGGGGAGCTGTTTTTT
TRBJ1-5,-,TRBV19,-,CASSKRQATAYQPQHF,TGTGCCAGTAGCAAGAGACAGGCGACCGCGTATCAGCCCCAGCATTTT
TRBJ1-4,few,TRBV9,-,CASSPPGGKREKLFF,TGTGCCAGCAGCCCCCCCGGGGGAAAAAGGGAAAAACTGTTTTTT
TRBJ2-5,-,TRBV5-4,-,CASSLANLAETQYF,TGTGCCAGCAGCTTGGCTAACCTAGCGGAGACCCAGTACTTC
TRBJ1-1,-,TRBV6-6,TRBD1,CASSAPGQGVSEAFF,TGTGCCAGCAGTGCCCCGGGACAGGGAGTCTCTGAAGCTTTCTTT
TRBJ1-5,few,TRBV7-9,-,CASSLSSTRNQPQHF,TGTGCCAGCAGCTTAAGCTCGACTCGCAATCAGCCCCAGCATTTT
TRBJ1-4,-,TRBV18,TRBD1,CASSPRKGQGYEKLFF,TGTGCCAGCTCACCACGGAAAGGACAGGGATATGAAAAACTGTTTTTT
TRBJ2-6,-,TRBV28,TRBD1,CASSFTTGGAGANVLTF,TGTGCCAGCAGTTTCACAACAGGGGGTGCCGGGGCCAACGTCCTGACTTTC
TRBJ2-7,-,TRBV12-2,-,CASPPGQETYEQYF,TGTGCAAGCCCTCCGGGACAGGAGACCTACGAGCAGTACTTC
TRBJ1-1,-,TRBV5-6,-,CASSSKGVISTEAFF,TGTGCCAGCAGCTCCAAGGGGGTAATCAGCACTGAAGCTTTCTTT
TRBJ2-1,-,TRBV15,-,CATSRPQEGEQFF,TGTGCCACCAGCAGACCTCAGGAGGGTGAGCAGTTCTTC
TRBJ2-3,-,TRBV27,TRBD2,CASTISGLGGDTQYF,TGTGCCAGCACCATATCGGGACTAGGAGGGGATACGCAGTATTTT
TRBJ2-1,-,TRBV4-1,TRBD2,CASSQPPGLARMGSYNEQFF,TGCGCCAGCAGCCAGCCACCGGGACTAGCGAGGATGGGCTCCTACAATGAGCAGTTCTTC
TRBJ2-7,-,TRBV7-9,-,CASSADPREWPPYEQYF,TGTGCCAGCAGCGCCGACCCTCGGGAGTGGCCCCCCTACGAGCAGTACTTC
TRBJ1-1,-,TRBV29-1,TRBD1,CSVEGVGTGLNTEAFF,TGCAGCGTTGAAGGTGTTGGGACAGGGCTGAACACTGAAGCTTTCTTT
TRBJ1-1,-,TRBV11-2,TRBD1,CASSFPGQGARMNTEAFF,TGTGCCAGCAGCTTCCCGGGACAGGGGGCGCGGATGAACACTGAAGCTTTCTTT
TRBJ1-6,-,TRBV19,-,CASSIGVSSYNSPLHF,TGTGCCAGTAGTATCGGGGTGTCTTCTTATAATTCACCCCTCCACTTT
TRBJ2-4,-,TRBV5-1,-,CASSPGGGGAKTEGKNIQYF,TGCGCCAGCAGCCCGGGGGGTGGGGGCGCGAAGACAGAGGGGAAAAACATTCAGTACTTC
TRBJ2-7,-,TRBV30,TRBD2,CAWSDPRGPAGEAYEQYF,TGTGCCTGGAGTGACCCCAGGGGACCAGCGGGAGAGGCCTACGAGCAGTACTTC
TRBJ2-7,-,TRBV6-5,TRBD1,CASSWTGQVYEQYF,TGTGCCAGCAGTTGGACAGGGCAAGTCTACGAGCAGTACTTC
TRBJ1-1,few,TRBV6-6,-,CASSSDSYTEAFF,TGTGCCAGCAGTTCGGACAGCTACACTGAAGCTTTCTTT
TRBJ2-1,-,TRBV7-9,TRBD2,CASSYSTSGAYNEQFF,TGTGCCAGCAGCTATTCGACTAGCGGGGCCTACAATGAGCAGTTCTTC